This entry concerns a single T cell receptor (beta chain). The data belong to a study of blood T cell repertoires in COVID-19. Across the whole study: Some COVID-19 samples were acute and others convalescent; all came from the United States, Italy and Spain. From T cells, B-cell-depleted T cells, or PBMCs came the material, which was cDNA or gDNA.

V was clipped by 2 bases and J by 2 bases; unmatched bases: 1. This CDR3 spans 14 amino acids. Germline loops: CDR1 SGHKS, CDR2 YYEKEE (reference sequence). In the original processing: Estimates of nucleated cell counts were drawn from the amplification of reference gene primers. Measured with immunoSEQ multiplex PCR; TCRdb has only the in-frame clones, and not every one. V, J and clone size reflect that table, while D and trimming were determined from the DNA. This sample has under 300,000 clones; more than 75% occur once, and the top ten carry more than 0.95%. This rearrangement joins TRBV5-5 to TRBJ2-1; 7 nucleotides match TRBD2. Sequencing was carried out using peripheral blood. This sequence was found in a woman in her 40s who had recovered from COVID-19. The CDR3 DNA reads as TGTGCCAGCAGCTTCGGGGGGACCTACAATGAGCAGTTCTTC. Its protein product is CASSFGGTYNEQFF. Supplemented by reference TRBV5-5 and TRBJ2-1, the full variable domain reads DAGVTQSPTHLIKTRGQQVTLRCSPISGHKSVSWYQQVLGQGPQFIFQYYEKEERGRGNFPDRFSARQFPNYSSELNVNALLLGDSALYLCASSFGGTYNEQFFGPGTRLTVL.